This entry describes one TCR beta chain. Authors' methods: Using reference gene primer amplification, nucleated cell counts were estimated. This table comes from immunoSEQ multiplex PCR, and its TCRdb copy is limited to in-frame clones, with some not included. Clone size and the V and J calls come from that table; the DNA yielded D and trimming. The sample lists around 200,000 clones, approximately 82% occurring once. This sample stems from a study of blood T cell repertoires in COVID-19. Overall study: T cells, B-cell-depleted T cells, or PBMCs supplied cDNA or gDNA.

The CDR3 length is 22 residues. Germline loops: CDR1 SGHTA, CDR2 FQGTGA. After removal of 4 bases from V and 7 bases from J, the junction contained 23 bases not matched to a gene. The chain uses TRBV7-3 and TRBJ1-6, with 12 nucleotides matching TRBD1. The sample consisted of peripheral blood. The source of this sequence is a man in his forties with active or convalescent COVID-19. The CDR3 DNA follows: TGTGCCAGCAGCTCCTCATCGGCTCCGGGACAGGGGGCCTTAAGGTTAAATTCACCCCTCCACTTT. Translating it yields CASSSSSAPGQGALRLNSPLHF.